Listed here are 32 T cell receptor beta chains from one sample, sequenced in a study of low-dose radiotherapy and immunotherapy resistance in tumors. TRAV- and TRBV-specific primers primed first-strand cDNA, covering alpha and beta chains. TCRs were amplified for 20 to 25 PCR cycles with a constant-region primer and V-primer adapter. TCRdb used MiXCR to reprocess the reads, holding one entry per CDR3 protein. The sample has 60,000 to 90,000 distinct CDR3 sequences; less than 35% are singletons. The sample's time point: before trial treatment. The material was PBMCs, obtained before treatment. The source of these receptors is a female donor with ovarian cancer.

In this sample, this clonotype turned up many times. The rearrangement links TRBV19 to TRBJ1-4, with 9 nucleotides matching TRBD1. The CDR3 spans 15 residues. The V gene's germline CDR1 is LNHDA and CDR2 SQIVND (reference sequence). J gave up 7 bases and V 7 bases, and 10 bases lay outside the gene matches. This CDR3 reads CASTLPTGGSEKLFF. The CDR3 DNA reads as TGTGCCAGTACCCTTCCGACAGGGGGAAGTGAAAAACTGTTTTTT.

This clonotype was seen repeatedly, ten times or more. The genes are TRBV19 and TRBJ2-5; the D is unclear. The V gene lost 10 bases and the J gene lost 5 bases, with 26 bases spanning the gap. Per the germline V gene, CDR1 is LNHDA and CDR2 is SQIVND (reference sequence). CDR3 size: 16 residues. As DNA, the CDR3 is TGTGCCATATTCTCCCCCGGGCGCCATTTCTGGGAGACCCAGTACTTC. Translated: CAIFSPGRHFWETQYF.

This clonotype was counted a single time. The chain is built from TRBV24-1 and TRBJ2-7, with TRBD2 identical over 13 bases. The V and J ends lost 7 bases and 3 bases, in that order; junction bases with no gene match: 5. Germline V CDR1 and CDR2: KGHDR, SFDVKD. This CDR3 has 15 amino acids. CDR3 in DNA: TGTGCCACCAGCCCGCGGACTAGCGGGAGCTACGAGCAGTACTTC. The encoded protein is CATSPRTSGSYEQYF.

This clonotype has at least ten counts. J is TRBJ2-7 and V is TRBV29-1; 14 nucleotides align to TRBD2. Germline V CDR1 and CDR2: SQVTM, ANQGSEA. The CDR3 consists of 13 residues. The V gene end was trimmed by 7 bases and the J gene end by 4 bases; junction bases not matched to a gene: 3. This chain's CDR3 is CSARTSGRYEQYF. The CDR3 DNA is TGCAGCGCCAGGACTAGCGGGAGGTACGAGCAGTACTTC.

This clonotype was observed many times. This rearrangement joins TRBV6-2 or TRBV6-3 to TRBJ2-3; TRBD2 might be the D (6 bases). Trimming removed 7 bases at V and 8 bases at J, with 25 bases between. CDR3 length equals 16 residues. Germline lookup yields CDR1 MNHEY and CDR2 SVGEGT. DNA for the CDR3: TGTGCCAGCATCAAGACCGGGACGCCTATGGGGGGTACGCAGTATTTT. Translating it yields CASIKTGTPMGGTQYF.

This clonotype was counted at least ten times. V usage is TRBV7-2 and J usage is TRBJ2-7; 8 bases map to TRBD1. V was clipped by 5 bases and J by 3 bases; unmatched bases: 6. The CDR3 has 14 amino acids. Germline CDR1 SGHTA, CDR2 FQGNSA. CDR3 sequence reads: CASSLRTGNYEQYF. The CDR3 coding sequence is TGTGCCAGCAGCCTCCGGACAGGGAACTACGAGCAGTACTTC.

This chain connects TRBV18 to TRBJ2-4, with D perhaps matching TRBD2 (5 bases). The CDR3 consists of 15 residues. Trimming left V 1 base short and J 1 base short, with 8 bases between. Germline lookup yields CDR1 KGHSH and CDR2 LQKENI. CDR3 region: CASSPLTRAKNIQYF. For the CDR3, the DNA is TGTGCCAGCTCACCACTAACTAGGGCCAAAAACATTCAGTACTTC.

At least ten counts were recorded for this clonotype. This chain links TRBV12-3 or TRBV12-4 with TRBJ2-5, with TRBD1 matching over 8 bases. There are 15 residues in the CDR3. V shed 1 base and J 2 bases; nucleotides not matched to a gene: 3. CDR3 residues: CASSLGTGIQETQYF. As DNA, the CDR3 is TGTGCCAGCAGTTTAGGGACAGGGATTCAAGAGACCCAGTACTTC.

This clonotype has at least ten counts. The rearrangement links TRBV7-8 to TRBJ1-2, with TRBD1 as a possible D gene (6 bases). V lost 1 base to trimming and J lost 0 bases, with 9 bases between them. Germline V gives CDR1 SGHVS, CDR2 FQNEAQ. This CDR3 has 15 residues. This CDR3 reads CASSLGTGTNYGYTF. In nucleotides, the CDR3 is TGTGCCAGCAGCTTAGGTACAGGGACTAACTATGGCTACACCTTC.

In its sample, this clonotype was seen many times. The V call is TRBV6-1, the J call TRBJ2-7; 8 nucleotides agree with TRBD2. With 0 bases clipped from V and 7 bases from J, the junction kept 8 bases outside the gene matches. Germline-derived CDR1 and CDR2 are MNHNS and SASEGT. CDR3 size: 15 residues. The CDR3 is CASSEAGREEGEQYF. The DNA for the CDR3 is TGTGCCAGCAGTGAAGCCGGGCGGGAGGAGGGGGAGCAGTACTTC.

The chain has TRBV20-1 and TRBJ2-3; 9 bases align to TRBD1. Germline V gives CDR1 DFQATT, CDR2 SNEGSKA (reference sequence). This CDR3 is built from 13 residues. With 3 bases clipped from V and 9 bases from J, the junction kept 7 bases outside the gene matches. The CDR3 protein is CSASDRDRDTQYF. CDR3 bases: TGCAGTGCTAGCGACAGGGACAGGGACACGCAGTATTTT.

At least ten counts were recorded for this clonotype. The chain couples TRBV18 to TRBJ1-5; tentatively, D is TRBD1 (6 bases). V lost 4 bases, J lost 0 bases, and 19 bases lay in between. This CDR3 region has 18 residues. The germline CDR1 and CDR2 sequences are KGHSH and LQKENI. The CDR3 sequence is CASSQVRGPTDSNQPQHF. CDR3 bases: TGTGCCAGCTCACAGGTCAGGGGTCCTACGGATAGCAATCAGCCCCAGCATTTT.

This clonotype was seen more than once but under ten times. The CDR3 sequence is CASSPRDRVLGEQYF. The CDR3 nucleotides are TGTGCCAGCAGTCCACGGGACAGGGTCCTTGGGGAGCAGTACTTC. V gene TRBV6-5 combines with J gene TRBJ2-7; TRBD1 agrees at 9 bases. After removal of 5 bases from V and 7 bases from J, the junction contained 12 bases not matched to a gene. CDR3 length: 15 residues. Germline CDR1 is MNHEY and CDR2 is SVGAGI.

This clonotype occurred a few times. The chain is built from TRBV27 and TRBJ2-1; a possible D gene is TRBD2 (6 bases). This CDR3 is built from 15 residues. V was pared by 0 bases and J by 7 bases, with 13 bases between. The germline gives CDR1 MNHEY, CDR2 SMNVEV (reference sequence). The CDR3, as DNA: TGTGCCAGCAGTTTATCGGGCGGGACGGGAAATGAGCAGTTCTTC. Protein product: CASSLSGGTGNEQFF.

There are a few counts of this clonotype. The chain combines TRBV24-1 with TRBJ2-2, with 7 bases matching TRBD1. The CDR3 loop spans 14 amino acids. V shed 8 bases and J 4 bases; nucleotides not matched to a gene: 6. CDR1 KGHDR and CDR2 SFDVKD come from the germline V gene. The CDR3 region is CATKSHRGTGELFF. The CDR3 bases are TGTGCCACCAAATCGCACAGGGGCACCGGGGAGCTGTTTTTT.

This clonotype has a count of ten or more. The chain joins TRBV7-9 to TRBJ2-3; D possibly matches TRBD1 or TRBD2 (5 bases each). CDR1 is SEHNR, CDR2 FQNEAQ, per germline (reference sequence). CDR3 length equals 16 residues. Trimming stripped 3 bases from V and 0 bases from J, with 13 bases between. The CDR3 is CASSFSGGASTDTQYF. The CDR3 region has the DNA TGTGCCAGCAGCTTTAGTGGGGGTGCTAGCACAGATACGCAGTATTTT. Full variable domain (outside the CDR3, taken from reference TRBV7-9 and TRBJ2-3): DTGVSQNPRHKITKRGQNVTFRCDPISEHNRLYWYRQTLGQGPEFLTYFQNEAQLEKSRLLSDRFSAERPKGSFSTLEIQRTEQGDSAMYLCASSFSGGASTDTQYFGPGTRLTVL.

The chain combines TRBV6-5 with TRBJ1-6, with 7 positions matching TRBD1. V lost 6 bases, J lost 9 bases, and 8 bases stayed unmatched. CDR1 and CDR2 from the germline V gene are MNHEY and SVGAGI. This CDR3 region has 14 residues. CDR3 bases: TGTGCCAGCAGCGGACAGGCAGCAGGTTCACCCCTCCACTTT. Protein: CASSGQAAGSPLHF.

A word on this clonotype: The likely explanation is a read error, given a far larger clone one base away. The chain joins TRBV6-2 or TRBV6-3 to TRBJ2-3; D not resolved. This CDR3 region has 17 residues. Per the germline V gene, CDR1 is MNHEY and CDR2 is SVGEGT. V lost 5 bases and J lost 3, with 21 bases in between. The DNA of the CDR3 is TGTGCCAGCAGTGAACCCCGGGCTCATAAATTTACAGATACGCAGTATTTT. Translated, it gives CASSEPRAHKFTDTQYF.

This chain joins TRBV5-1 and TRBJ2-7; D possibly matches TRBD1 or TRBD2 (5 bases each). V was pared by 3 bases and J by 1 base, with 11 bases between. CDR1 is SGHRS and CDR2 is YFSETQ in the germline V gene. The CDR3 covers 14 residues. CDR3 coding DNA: TGCGCCAGCAGCTCAGGGACGAATTCCTACGAGCAGTACTTC. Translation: CASSSGTNSYEQYF.

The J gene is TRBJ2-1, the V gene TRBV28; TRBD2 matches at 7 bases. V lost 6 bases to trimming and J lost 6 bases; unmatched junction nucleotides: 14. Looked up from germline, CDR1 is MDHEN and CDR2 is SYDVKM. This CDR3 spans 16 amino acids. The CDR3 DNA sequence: TGTGCCAGCAGCCTCATTAGTGGCGGGAGTGTCAATGAGCAGTTCTTC. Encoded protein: CASSLISGGSVNEQFF.

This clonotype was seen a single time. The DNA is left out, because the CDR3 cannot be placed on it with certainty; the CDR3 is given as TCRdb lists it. CDR3 in amino acids: CASSSNQITGELFFF. The chain links TRBV7-2 to TRBJ2-2; TRBD1 reflects the table's D call only, with no check against the DNA. The CDR3 spans 15 amino acids, including both terminal residues. CDR1 SGHTA and CDR2 FQGNSA come from the germline V gene.

In nucleotides, the CDR3 is TGTGCCAGCAGTTTGGCACAGGACACTGAAGCTTTCTTT. Translated, it gives CASSLAQDTEAFF. This sequence joins TRBV12-3 or TRBV12-4 and TRBJ1-1; weak D call: TRBD1 (5 bases). The ends were cut back, 3 bases at V and 3 bases at J, with 8 bases in the middle. The CDR3 contains 13 residues.

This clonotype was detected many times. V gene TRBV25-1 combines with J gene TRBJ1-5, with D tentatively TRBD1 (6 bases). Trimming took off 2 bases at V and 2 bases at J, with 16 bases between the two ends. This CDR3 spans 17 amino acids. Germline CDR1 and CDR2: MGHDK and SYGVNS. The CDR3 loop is CASSETQQGSCNQPQHF. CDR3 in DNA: TGTGCCAGCAGTGAAACTCAACAGGGTTCGTGCAATCAGCCCCAGCATTTT.

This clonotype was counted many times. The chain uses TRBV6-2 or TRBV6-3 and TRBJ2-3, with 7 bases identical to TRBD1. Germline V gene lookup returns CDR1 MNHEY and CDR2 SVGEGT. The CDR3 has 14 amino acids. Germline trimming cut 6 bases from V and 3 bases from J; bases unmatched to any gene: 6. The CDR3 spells CASSYRGSTDTQYF. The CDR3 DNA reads TGTGCCAGCAGCTACAGGGGCTCGACAGATACGCAGTATTTT.

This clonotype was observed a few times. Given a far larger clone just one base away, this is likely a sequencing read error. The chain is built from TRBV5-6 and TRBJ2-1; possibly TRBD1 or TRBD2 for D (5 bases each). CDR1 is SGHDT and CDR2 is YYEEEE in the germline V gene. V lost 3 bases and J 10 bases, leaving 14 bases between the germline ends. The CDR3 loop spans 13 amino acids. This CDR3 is CASSSDARDEQFF. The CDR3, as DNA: TGTGCCAGCAGCTCCGACGCACGGGACGAGCAGTTCTTC.

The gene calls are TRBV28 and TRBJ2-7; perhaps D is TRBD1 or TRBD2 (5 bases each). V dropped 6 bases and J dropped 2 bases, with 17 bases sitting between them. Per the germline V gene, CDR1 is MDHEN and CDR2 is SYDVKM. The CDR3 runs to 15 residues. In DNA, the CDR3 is TGTGCCAGCAGGCCCCCTGGGACGCCACCCTACGAGCAGTACTTC. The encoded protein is CASRPPGTPPYEQYF.

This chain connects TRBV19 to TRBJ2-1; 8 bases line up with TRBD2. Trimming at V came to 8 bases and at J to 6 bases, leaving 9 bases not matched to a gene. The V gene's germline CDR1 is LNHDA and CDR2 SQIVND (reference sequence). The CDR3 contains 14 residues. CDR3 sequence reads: CASAQRGRFNEQFF. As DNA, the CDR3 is TGTGCCAGTGCCCAGCGGGGGCGGTTCAATGAGCAGTTCTTC.

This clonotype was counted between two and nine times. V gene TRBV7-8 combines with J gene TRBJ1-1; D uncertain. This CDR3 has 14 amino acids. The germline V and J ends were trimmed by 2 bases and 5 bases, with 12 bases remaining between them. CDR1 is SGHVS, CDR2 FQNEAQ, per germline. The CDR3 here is CASSLRAGGTEAFF. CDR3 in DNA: TGTGCCAGCAGCTTACGGGCCGGAGGGACTGAAGCTTTCTTT.

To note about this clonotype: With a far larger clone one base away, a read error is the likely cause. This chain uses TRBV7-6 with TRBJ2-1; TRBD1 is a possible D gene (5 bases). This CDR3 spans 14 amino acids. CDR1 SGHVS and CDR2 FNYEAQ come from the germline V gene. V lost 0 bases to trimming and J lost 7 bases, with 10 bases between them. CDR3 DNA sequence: TGTGCCAGCAGCTTAGCGGTGACAGCAAATGAGCAGTTCTTC. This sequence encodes CASSLAVTANEQFF.

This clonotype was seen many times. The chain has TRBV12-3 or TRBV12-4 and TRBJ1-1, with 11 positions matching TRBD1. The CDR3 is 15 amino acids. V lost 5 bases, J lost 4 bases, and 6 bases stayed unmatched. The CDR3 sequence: CASSPLGTGGTEAFF. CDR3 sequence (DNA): TGTGCCAGCAGTCCCCTCGGGACAGGGGGCACTGAAGCTTTCTTT.

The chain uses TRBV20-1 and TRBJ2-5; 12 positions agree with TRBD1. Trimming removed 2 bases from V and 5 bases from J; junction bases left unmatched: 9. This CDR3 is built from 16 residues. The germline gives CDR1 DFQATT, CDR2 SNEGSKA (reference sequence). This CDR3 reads CSARPTGTGGGETQYF. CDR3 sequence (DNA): TGCAGTGCTAGACCTACCGGGACAGGGGGCGGTGAGACCCAGTACTTC.

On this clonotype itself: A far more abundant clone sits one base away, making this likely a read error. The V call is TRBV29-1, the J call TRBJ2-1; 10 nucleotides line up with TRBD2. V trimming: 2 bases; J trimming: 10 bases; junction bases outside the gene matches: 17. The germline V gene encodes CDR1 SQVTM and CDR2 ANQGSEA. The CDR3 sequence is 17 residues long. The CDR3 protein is CSVEPSGRGGIIREQFF. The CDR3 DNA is TGCAGCGTTGAACCTAGCGGGAGAGGGGGGATTATTCGCGAGCAGTTCTTC.